This passage covers 20 T cell receptor beta chains from one sample sequenced in a study of CD8 T cells in Susac syndrome. The authors reverse transcribed roughly 0.5 to 1 ug RNA with random hexamers. Each CDR3 protein gets one entry after TCRdb re-called the immunoSEQ multiplex PCR reads with MiXCR. The sample shows some 160,000 distinct CDR3 sequences, around 94% of them seen only once. Material: CD4+ T cells from PBMCs. Receptors were obtained from a human donor with Susac syndrome.

The chain is built from TRBV12-3 or TRBV12-4 and TRBJ1-2; possible D gene TRBD1, 6 bases. The ends were cut back, 6 bases at V and 2 bases at J, with 10 bases in the middle. The CDR3 is made up of 13 amino acids. This CDR3 reads CASRLGGNYGYTF. CDR3 coding DNA: TGTGCCAGCAGACTGGGGGGCAACTATGGCTACACCTTC.

The chain recombines TRBV24-1 with TRBJ2-3; a possible D gene is TRBD1 (5 bases). Per the germline V gene, CDR1 is KGHDR and CDR2 is SFDVKD. The CDR3 totals 13 residues. V lost 2 bases and J 5 bases, leaving 7 bases between the germline ends. CDR3 DNA: TGTGCCACCAGTGATTCAGGGTTAGATACGCAGTATTTT. Amino acid sequence: CATSDSGLDTQYF.

The chain links TRBV15 to TRBJ1-2; 8 nucleotides align to TRBD1. CDR1 is LNHNV, CDR2 YYDKDF, per germline (reference sequence). The CDR3 totals 13 residues. V was clipped by 4 bases and J by 8 bases; unmatched bases: 6. CDR3 DNA sequence: TGTGCCACCAGCATCGGACAGGGCTACGGCTACACCTTC. Encoded protein: CATSIGQGYGYTF.

The chain has TRBV6-2 or TRBV6-3 and TRBJ1-1, with 12 positions matching TRBD1. The CDR3 contains 16 residues. V shed 5 bases and J 3 bases; nucleotides not matched to a gene: 7. CDR1 MNHEY and CDR2 SVGEGT come from the germline V gene. CDR3 DNA: TGTGCCAGCAGTAGCACGGGACAGGGGGCCGACACTGAAGCTTTCTTT. This sequence encodes CASSSTGQGADTEAFF.

This chain connects TRBV7-2 to TRBJ2-7, with D uncertain. Trimming removed 4 bases from V and 2 bases from J, with 15 bases in between. CDR1 SGHTA and CDR2 FQGNSA come from the germline V gene. The CDR3 totals 15 residues. The CDR3 DNA is TGTGCCAGCAGCTCGCCTAACAAGCTTCCCTACGAGCAGTACTTC. It is translated as CASSSPNKLPYEQYF.

The chain links TRBV20-1 to TRBJ1-1; D remains unclear. The germline gives CDR1 DFQATT, CDR2 SNEGSKA (reference sequence). V was pared by 3 bases and J by 6 bases, with 14 bases between. There are 13 residues in the CDR3. The CDR3 is CSASSGPVSEAFF. Here the CDR3 DNA reads TGCAGTGCTAGTAGCGGGCCCGTGTCTGAAGCTTTCTTT.

The chain has TRBV20-1 and TRBJ2-5; D tentatively fits TRBD1 or TRBD2 (5 bases each). Trimming removed 2 bases from V and 5 bases from J, with 18 bases in between. CDR1 and CDR2 (germline): DFQATT, SNEGSKA (reference sequence). The CDR3 has 15 residues. In nucleotides, the CDR3 is TGCAGTGCTAGACTATCTAGCCGGGGCGGGGAGACCCAGTACTTC. This sequence encodes CSARLSSRGGETQYF.

V and J are TRBV5-1 and TRBJ1-2; D is unresolved. Per the germline V gene, CDR1 is SGHRS and CDR2 is YFSETQ. This CDR3 contains 13 residues. Trimming shortened V by 5 bases and J by 7 bases, and 15 bases separated the two germline ends. CDR3 in DNA: TGCGCCAGCAGTGTGCAGGACCCAGGTGGCTACACCTTC. Translated, it gives CASSVQDPGGYTF.

The CDR3 loop is CASSQDYSQPQHF. CDR3 nucleotide sequence: TGTGCCAGCAGCCAAGATTATAGTCAGCCCCAGCATTTT. J is TRBJ1-5 and V is TRBV3-1, with D unresolved. This CDR3 region has 13 residues. Deletions cut 0 bases from V and 6 bases from J, with 6 bases between. Germline V gene sequence: CDR1 LGHDT, CDR2 YNNKEL (reference sequence).

The rearrangement links TRBV4-2 to TRBJ2-7; D is ambiguous. Germline lookup yields CDR1 LGHNA and CDR2 YNFKEQ. There are 14 residues in the CDR3. Trimming cost V 5 bases and J 3 bases, with 14 bases left between them. CDR3: CASSARSASYEQYF. CDR3 nucleotide sequence: TGTGCCAGCAGCGCCCGGTCCGCCAGCTACGAGCAGTACTTC.

This chain links TRBV7-6 with TRBJ2-7; 9 positions match TRBD2. Germline lookup yields CDR1 SGHVS and CDR2 FNYEAQ. This CDR3 is 15 amino acids long. V gave up 4 bases and J gave up 4 bases; unmatched junction bases: 8. The CDR3 DNA sequence: TGTGCCAGCAGCTCCAGGGGCGGGGGGGGATACGAGCAGTACTTC. This encodes CASSSRGGGGYEQYF.

The chain carries TRBV29-1 and TRBJ2-3; possible D gene TRBD1, 5 bases. V was trimmed by 2 bases and J by 2 bases, leaving 8 bases between them. CDR3 length: 13 amino acids. In germline, CDR1 is SQVTM, CDR2 ANQGSEA. The CDR3 loop is CSVETGHTDTQYF. In DNA, the CDR3 is TGCAGCGTTGAAACCGGACACACAGATACGCAGTATTTT.

The V and J genes are TRBV6-6 and TRBJ2-5; no clear D. V shed 4 bases and J shed 2 bases, with 17 bases lying between them. This CDR3 contains 16 residues. Germline CDR1 reads MNHNY; CDR2 reads SVGAGI (reference sequence). DNA of the CDR3: TGTGCCAGCAGTTCTCCTCCCGGGCTCATACAAGAGACCCAGTACTTC. Amino acids: CASSSPPGLIQETQYF.

J is TRBJ1-1 and V is TRBV19; possibly TRBD1 for D (5 bases). V was cut by 5 bases and J by 11 bases, with 18 bases left in between. The CDR3 spans 13 residues. Germline CDR1 is LNHDA and CDR2 is SQIVND (reference sequence). CDR3 region: CASSFPGAEVAFF. The CDR3 nucleotides are TGTGCCAGTAGTTTCCCCGGGGCAGAGGTGGCTTTCTTT.

The chain joins TRBV30 to TRBJ1-1; TRBD1 is a possible D gene (6 bases). Germline assignment: CDR1 GTSNPN and CDR2 SVGIG (reference sequence). This CDR3 has 15 amino acids. The V end lost 2 bases, the J end lost 1 base, and 14 bases lay between the germline ends. CDR3 sequence (DNA): TGTGCCTGGAGTCCCGCCGGGACAAAGAACACTGAAGCTTTCTTT. Its protein product is CAWSPAGTKNTEAFF. Together with reference TRBV30 and TRBJ1-1, the CDR3 gives the full variable domain: SQTIHQWPATLVQPVGSPLSLECTVEGTSNPNLYWYRQAAGRGLQLLFYSVGIGQISSEVPQNLSASRPQDRQFILSSKKLLLSDSGFYLCAWSPAGTKNTEAFFGQGTRLTVV.

The rearrangement joins TRBV7-8 to TRBJ2-5, with D tentatively TRBD1 or TRBD2 (6 bases each). The CDR3 extends over 15 amino acids. Per germline, CDR1 SGHVS and CDR2 FQNEAQ. Trimming removed 5 bases from V and 4 bases from J, with 17 bases in between. Here the CDR3 reads CASSKREGGRETQYF. In nucleotides, the CDR3 is TGTGCCAGCAGCAAGAGAGAGGGGGGAAGAGAGACCCAGTACTTC.

The V gene is TRBV11-2, the J gene TRBJ2-1, with 11 bases matching TRBD2. This CDR3 contains 16 residues. The V and J ends lost 5 bases and 10 bases, in that order; junction bases with no gene match: 13. Germline assignment: CDR1 SGHAT and CDR2 FQNNGV. Written as DNA, the CDR3 is TGTGCCAGCAGCCCCCCGGGACTAGCGGAGCCCGAGGAGCAGTTCTTC. This sequence encodes CASSPPGLAEPEEQFF.

This chain links TRBV5-1 with TRBJ2-7, with unresolved D. Germline V CDR1 and CDR2: SGHRS, YFSETQ. V shed 7 bases and J shed 3 bases, with 11 bases lying between them. This CDR3 has 12 residues. The CDR3 DNA sequence: TGCGCCAGCTCCGGGTCTTTCTACGAGCAGTACTTC. Its protein product is CASSGSFYEQYF.

In its sample, this clonotype was seen once. The chain links TRBV20-1 to TRBJ2-3; 11 bases agree with TRBD1. The CDR3 has 13 amino acids. Germline values: CDR1 DFQATT, CDR2 SNEGSKA (reference sequence). CDR3 sequence (DNA): TGCAGGACGGGACAGGGGGGTGGAGATACGCAGTATTTT. Encoded protein: CRTGQGGGDTQYF.

This clonotype is a singleton in its sample. The V gene is TRBV3-1, the J gene TRBJ2-1; D ambiguous. The length of the CDR3 is 13 residues. The V end was cut by 3 bases, the J end by 5 bases, with 8 bases between. Germline V lookup: CDR1 LGHDT, CDR2 YNNKEL (reference sequence). The CDR3 loop reads CASSQVGNNEQFF. CDR3 coding DNA: TGTGCCAGCAGCCAGGTGGGCAACAATGAGCAGTTCTTC.